Described below is a single TCR beta chain sequence and its context. Germline CDR1 is MNHNY and CDR2 is SVGAGI (reference sequence). Trimming removed 5 bases from V and 3 bases from J, with 17 bases in between. The CDR3 contains 16 residues. Primers used in a second PCR of about 6 to 11 cycles were a sample-barcoded 5' primer and a J-beta primer mix. Using its own MiXCR run on the 5' RACE reads, TCRdb lists one record per CDR3 protein. The repertoire holds about 800,000 distinct CDR3 sequences, with about 62% as singletons. These data come from a study of blood T cells in healthy people across ages. Sequencing was done on a sample of blood. The chain carries TRBV6-6 and TRBJ2-1, with D unresolved. This receptor was identified in a man aged 25-45 years in good health. CDR3 DNA sequence: TGTGCCAGCAGTAAGGGAAACGCGCTAGGCTACAATGAGCAGTTCTTC. As protein: CASSKGNALGYNEQFF.